This TCR beta chain was profiled in a study of Graves' ophthalmopathy and Graves' hyperthyroidism. Turning to the study itself: The blood sample was drawn at first diagnosis and before any treatment.

About this clonotype itself: The target antigen is unknown.

Study-wide points: The majority of expanded thyroid clonotypes above 0.001 frequency also occurred in blood.

RNA transcripts provided the template for amplifying TCR beta CDR3 regions. Scientists carried out first-round RT-PCR using HTBI primers and then a second-round multiplex PCR. From the multiplex PCR reads, TCRdb called clonotypes with MiXCR, one entry per CDR3 protein. Among about 48,000 distinct CDR3 sequences listed, around 48% were seen once. This TCR derives from an adult man with Graves' ophthalmopathy. Sequenced sample: peripheral blood.

Here the CDR3 reads CASSETSEQYF. The CDR3 nucleotides read TGTGCCAGCAGTGAGACTAGCGAGCAGTACTTC. The V and J genes are TRBV2 and TRBJ2-7; weak D call: TRBD2 (6 bases). V shed 3 bases and J shed 6 bases, with 6 bases lying between them. Germline V gene lookup returns CDR1 SNHLY and CDR2 FYNNEI. The CDR3 consists of 11 residues.